These 14 T cell receptor beta chains originate from one sample sequenced in a study of OX40 agonist ivuxolimab in advanced cancers. Using immunoSEQ multiplex PCR, the repertoire was profiled, and TCRdb retains in-frame clones only, with some absent. The data contain tens of thousands of clones, nearly 90% of them seen just once; the ten biggest clones take up 8% to 11%. Source: CD4+ or CD8+ T cells sorted from blood, taken in a trial of the OX40 agonist ivuxolimab. The source of these receptors is an adult with an advanced solid tumor such as melanoma, head and neck, liver or kidney cancer.

The rearrangement uses TRBV4-2 and TRBJ1-2, with a weak D call TRBD1 (6 bases). This CDR3 is built from 16 residues. CDR1 is LGHNA and CDR2 is YNFKEQ in the germline V gene. Trimming took 4 bases from V and 5 from J, leaving 20 bases between them. CDR3 DNA: TGTGCCAGCAGCCGAACGACAGGAGCCTCCCTTTATGGCTACACCTTC. It encodes CASSRTTGASLYGYTF.

The chain has TRBV7-2 and TRBJ1-2; D perhaps matches TRBD1 (6 bases). From germline, CDR1 is SGHTA and CDR2 FQGNSA. Trimming took off 5 bases at V and 2 bases at J, with 18 bases between the two ends. CDR3 length: 16 amino acids. CDR3 region: CASSPSGRTANYGYTF. The CDR3 DNA sequence: TGTGCCAGCAGCCCCTCCGGGAGGACAGCGAACTATGGCTACACCTTC.

The chain is built from TRBV7-2 and TRBJ2-1, with 10 bases that match TRBD2. Trimming cost V 5 bases and J 5 bases; bases outside gene matches: 9. The germline CDR1 and CDR2 sequences are SGHTA and FQGNSA. There are 16 residues in the CDR3. The CDR3 DNA reads as TGTGCCAGCAGCCCACAAGCGGGAGGGCCGGACAATGAGCAGTTCTTC. Translated, it gives CASSPQAGGPDNEQFF.

As regards this clone: At one of its ends the junction is not consistent with the germline gene, which may arise from a read error. The identical CDR3 is also encoded by other nucleotide sequences in the sample. The chain recombines TRBV15 with TRBJ1-1; tentative D call: TRBD1 (5 bases). Looked up from germline, CDR1 is LNHNV and CDR2 is YYDKDF (reference sequence). The CDR3 has 15 residues. As DNA, the CDR3 is TGTGCCACTAGCAGAGACAGCCGTAGTCACACTGAAGCTTTCTTT. Its translation is CATSRDSRSHTEAFF. The full variable domain, its missing parts supplied by reference TRBV15 and TRBJ1-1, is DAMVIQNPRYQVTQFGKPVTLSCSQTLNHNVMYWYQQKSSQAPKLLFHYYDKDFNNEADTPDNFQSRRPNTSFCFLDIRSPGLGDTAMYLCATSRDSRSHTEAFFGQGTRLTVV.

This chain joins TRBV7-6 and TRBJ2-1, with D hard to call. CDR1 and CDR2 (germline): SGHVS, FNYEAQ. CDR3 size: 13 residues. The V end lost 3 bases, the J end lost 5 bases, and 8 bases lay between the germline ends. CDR3 nucleotide sequence: TGTGCCAGCAGCTTGGGTCCGAACAATGAGCAGTTCTTC. Translated, it gives CASSLGPNNEQFF.

The rearrangement links TRBV27 to TRBJ2-5, with D perhaps TRBD2 (6 bases). The V end was cut by 5 bases, the J end by 2 bases, with 12 bases between. CDR3 length: 14 amino acids. Germline CDR1 is MNHEY and CDR2 is SMNVEV (reference sequence). CDR3: CASSRSGVQETQYF. DNA for the CDR3: TGTGCCAGCAGTCGCTCGGGAGTTCAAGAGACCCAGTACTTC.

This rearrangement joins TRBV6-5 to TRBJ2-3; D is undetermined. This CDR3 has 15 residues. The germline V gene has CDR1 MNHEY and CDR2 SVGAGI. Trimming cost V 0 bases and J 0 bases, with 7 bases left between them. The CDR3 nucleotides are TGTGCCAGCAGTTACTCGGAGACTAGCACAGATACGCAGTATTTT. Residues: CASSYSETSTDTQYF.

The V call is TRBV4-2, the J call TRBJ2-3, with TRBD1 identical over 7 bases. There are 16 residues in the CDR3. V lost 6 bases, J lost 3 bases, and 12 bases stayed unmatched. Germline V gives CDR1 LGHNA, CDR2 YNFKEQ. The CDR3 sequence: CASSHRGALGTDTQYF. Written as DNA, the CDR3 is TGTGCCAGCAGTCACAGGGGAGCACTGGGGACAGATACGCAGTATTTT.

This clone appeared once. The rearrangement links TRBV7-3 to TRBJ2-6; D is undetermined. The V end was cut by 1 base, the J end by 0 bases, with 4 bases between. This CDR3 has 15 residues. CDR1 SGHTA and CDR2 FQGTGA come from the germline V gene. The CDR3: CASSLRGSGANVLTF. The CDR3 DNA reads TGTGCCAGCAGCTTAAGGGGCTCTGGGGCCAACGTCCTGACTTTC.

The J gene is TRBJ1-1, the V gene TRBV2; TRBD1 matches 9 bases. The V and J ends lost 7 bases and 3 bases, in that order; junction bases with no gene match: 9. CDR3 length: 15 amino acids. CDR1 and CDR2 (germline): SNHLY, FYNNEI. CDR3 nucleotide sequence: TGTGCCAGCACTTTGAACAGGGGGCGCGACACTGAAGCTTTCTTT. Translated: CASTLNRGRDTEAFF.

The V call is TRBV6-6, the J call TRBJ2-5, with no clear D. Germline V gene sequence: CDR1 MNHNY, CDR2 SVGAGI (reference sequence). CDR3 length: 15 residues. Trimming took 2 bases from V and 2 from J, leaving 12 bases between them. The DNA for the CDR3 is TGTGCCAGCAGTTACGGCAGTATCTCTCAAGAGACCCAGTACTTC. Protein: CASSYGSISQETQYF.

The chain links TRBV19 to TRBJ2-5; D is ambiguous. Germline assignment: CDR1 LNHDA and CDR2 SQIVND (reference sequence). With 5 bases removed from V and 1 base from J, the gap between germline ends came to 8 bases. The CDR3 spans 13 residues. DNA for the CDR3: TGTGCCAGTAGTCTAGGCAGCCAAGAGACCCAGTACTTC. Translated: CASSLGSQETQYF.

The J gene is TRBJ2-7, the V gene TRBV7-8; TRBD2 matches 8 bases. Germline assignment: CDR1 SGHVS and CDR2 FQNEAQ. This CDR3 is 15 amino acids long. V was clipped by 4 bases and J by 2 bases; unmatched bases: 7. The CDR3 protein is CASSSWTSSPYEQYF. The CDR3 coding sequence is TGTGCCAGCAGCTCCTGGACTAGCTCCCCCTACGAGCAGTACTTC.

The chain employs TRBV2 and TRBJ2-7, with a weak D call TRBD2 (6 bases). Germline V CDR1 and CDR2: SNHLY, FYNNEI. Trimming pared 1 base from V and 7 bases from J, leaving 11 bases between. The CDR3 has 13 amino acids. The CDR3 DNA follows: TGTGCCAGCAGTGAAGTCCGGGCGGGGGAGCAGTACTTC. Its translation is CASSEVRAGEQYF.